A selection of T cell receptor beta chains follows, all from one sample in a study of PD-1 blockade in classical Hodgkin lymphoma. This table comes from immunoSEQ multiplex PCR, and its TCRdb copy is limited to in-frame clones, with some not included. Of about 9,700 clones listed, about 75% were seen once; the top ten hold about 5%. The input for sequencing was CD4+ T cells from blood, taken before the fourth cycle of nivolumab. These receptors were taken from a human donor with classical Hodgkin lymphoma. Both conserved end residues are part of each CDR3.

CDR3aa,v_gene
CASSFGAVGYTF,TRBV7-2
CASSSYREGETQYF,TRBV28
CAWREGPGEKLFF,TRBV30
CASSPQAPRTAPAPLHF,TRBV18
CASKTGNNEKLFF,TRBV5-1
CASSDRQGNTEAFF,TRBV25-1
CASSLLAAVNVNTGELFF,TRBV5-1
CASSLALAGTYNEQFF,TRBV7-9
CASSVATGLSPLHF,TRBV6-5
CASSRGQMETQYF,TRBV18
CASSLAVVTDTQYF,TRBV7-2
CSVETRLAGFYNEQFF,TRBV29-1
CASSPDLSLSQYF,TRBV18
CASSERVSDEQYF,TRBV19
CASSGRVRETQYF,TRBV27
CASTPDRVKGPQHF,TRBV28
CASSQGDTVAGNTIYF,TRBV4-1
CASSSPGQGITEAFF,TRBV4-3
CASSQRLAGGQETQYF,TRBV5-8
CASSLGQLNQETQYF,TRBV18
CASSQSAGAVTDTQYF,TRBV4-3
CASSVTSGGQGYNEQFF,TRBV6-1
CASTGTAYGYTF,TRBV19
CSVPGLAAETQYF,TRBV29-1
CAISRLQGSYEQYF,TRBV21-1
CASSFSVDEQYF,TRBV7-9
CASTARGRGWEQYF,TRBV6-5
CASSREGTEAFF,TRBV6-1
CASSLGTVNTEAFF,TRBV5-1
CASSSSRGPFTGYTF,TRBV27
CAISESYIQYF,TRBV10-3
CASSELETQYF,TRBV18
CASSAGQGGSEKLFF,TRBV5-1
CASSLLGPGSGELFF,TRBV5-1
CASSLVGGRGSYNSPLHF,TRBV5-6
CSVEVGSGGTEAFF,TRBV29-1
CASSPPRGYEQYF,TRBV4-2
CASSLSGRVREKLFF,TRBV27
CASSFGQGVYEQFF,TRBV7-9
CASSQKAGQGYEQYF,TRBV6-6
CASSTPGQGLDTQYF,TRBV19
CASSRGQGYGYTF,TRBV7-3
CASSLESGNQPQHF,TRBV5-1
CASRRDNPYEQYF,TRBV5-1
CASSRQGGTEAFF,TRBV11-2
CASGQGENTEAFF,TRBV2
CASSFIPNNEQFF,TRBV5-1
CASSQGLADFQETQYF,TRBV4-1
CASSEAAGYSPLHF,TRBV6-1
CASSYGGSSGANVLTF,TRBV5-4
CASSLAIGANTEAFF,TRBV5-1
CASSIGRANTEAFF,TRBV19
CASTGYTEAFF,TRBV7-2
CASSFMFGQTSF,TRBV28
CASSFGGSGGLNEKLFF,TRBV28